This note documents a single T cell receptor (beta chain) sequence. Its target antigen remains unknown. Nothing much larger sits one base from this clone, and base qualities are not available. V and J lose 4 bases and 0 bases, and a span of 13 bases separates them. Per the germline V gene, SQVTM is the CDR1 and ANQGSEA is the CDR2. The CDR3 spans 14 residues, from the cysteine through the phenylalanine. The entry retains the CDR3 DNA only, 42 bases that are in frame from base 1. The library came from RT-PCR. Reads for this sample came from an Illumina HiSeq 2500. TCRdb trimmed the raw reads at Q25, called clones with MiXCR and kept productive beta chains. Each CDR3 protein appears once, grouped with its most common genes and DNA. The sample table contains roughly 650,000 distinct CDR3 sequences; only one count was recorded for less than 20% of them. Roughly 12% of the sample is taken by the ten largest.

This sample was taken from a study of response to subunit inactivated influenza vaccine listed by TCRdb under 2018. For the wider study: Deep quantitative profiling of the T cell receptor repertoire was used in the study to follow responses to a trivalent subunit inactivated influenza vaccine. What the research found in general, with its limitations: The authors proposed that each seasonal influenza vaccination may bring in only a limited number of new T cells.

The sequence came from a man aged 50-59 years who received an inactivated influenza vaccine. Donor details come from another sample of the same person, matched by shared clones. The rearranged segments are TRBV29-1 and TRBJ2-7; the D gene assignment is perhaps TRBD1 or TRBD2, with each matching 5 bases. Sequences were derived from PBMCs from blood, sampled approximately 13 days after vaccination. The bases read TGCAGCGTTGGGGGCGGGCAGTCCTCCTACGAGCAGTACTTC. Its translation reads: CSVGGGQSSYEQYF.